These T cell receptor beta chains were read from a single sample in a study of T cell responses to AZD1222 COVID-19 vaccine. This table comes from immunoSEQ multiplex PCR, and its TCRdb copy is limited to in-frame clones, with some not included. The table lists approximately 180,000 clones, over 85% of them singletons, with 3.6% in the top ten. The sequencing here drew on peripheral blood, taken 28 days after the second dose of the MenACWY control vaccine. These receptors all stem from an adult who received the MenACWY meningococcal vaccine as a control. Both conserved end residues are part of each CDR3. The order of the fields is D gene, clone size, V gene, J gene, CDR3 DNA, CDR3 protein. D genes are given only for firm matches. Rows give clone size only sometimes, using once, few, many, or a class for an expanded clone.

-	-	TRBV27	TRBJ1-2	TGTGCCAGCAGTTTAGGTCTAGGGGTGGGATACGGCTACACCTTC	CASSLGLGVGYGYTF
TRBD1	-	TRBV6-6	TRBJ2-7	TGTGCCAGCAGGCGACAGGGGGGGCCGCCCTACGAGCAGTACTTC	CASRRQGGPPYEQYF
-	-	TRBV7-9	TRBJ2-7	TGTGCCAGCAGCTTAGCTACAGGGTTCAACGAGCAGTACTTC	CASSLATGFNEQYF
-	-	TRBV19	TRBJ1-3	TGTGCCAGTAGTAGTCGACAGTGGGGCTCTGGAAACACCATATATTTT	CASSSRQWGSGNTIYF
-	once	TRBV5-1	TRBJ1-3	TGCGCCAGCAGCTTGGTAGGGCTCGGAAACACCATATATTTT	CASSLVGLGNTIYF
TRBD2	-	TRBV24-1	TRBJ2-1	TGTGCCACCAGTAAGCGGGAACGATACAATGAGCAGTTCTTC	CATSKRERYNEQFF
-	-	TRBV29-1	TRBJ1-2	TGCAGCGTCGGTCCCGGGGGCTATGGCTACACCTTC	CSVGPGGYGYTF
-	-	TRBV29-1	TRBJ2-4	TGCAGCGCCGTGGGGGGACAGTTAACCAAAAACATTCAGTACTTC	CSAVGGQLTKNIQYF
-	-	TRBV19	TRBJ2-7	TGTGCCAGTAGTTTGGCCGCGACAGTTCCCGAGCAGTACTTC	CASSLAATVPEQYF
TRBD2	-	TRBV3-1/TRBV3-2	TRBJ2-2	TGTGCCAGCAGCCAGCCCGGGGGGATCGCCGGGGAGCTGTTTTTT	CASSQPGGIAGELFF
-	-	TRBV4-2	TRBJ1-2	TGTGCCAGCAGCCATGACCCGGGGGAAAACTATGGCTACACCTTC	CASSHDPGENYGYTF
TRBD1	-	TRBV28	TRBJ2-3	TGTGCCAGCAGTTTACAGGGGGCGACAGATACGCAGTATTTT	CASSLQGATDTQYF
-	-	TRBV9	TRBJ1-1	TGTGCCAGCAGCGTAGATAGAGGGGCGACTGAAGCTTTCTTT	CASSVDRGATEAFF
TRBD1	-	TRBV19	TRBJ1-6	TGTGCCAGTAGGGAGGGGACAGTGGATAATTCACCCCTCCACTTT	CASREGTVDNSPLHF
-	once	TRBV4-3	TRBJ1-1	TGCGCCAGCAGCTTACAGGGAAGCAGCACTGAAGCTTTCTTT	CASSLQGSSTEAFF
-	-	TRBV3-1/TRBV3-2	TRBJ2-5	TGTGCCAGCAGCCAAGTGGCGGCCCGGGCCCAGTACTTC	CASSQVAARAQYF
-	once	TRBV30	TRBJ2-3	TGTGCCTGGAGGATGGGTAGCGCGGACACAGATACGCAGTATTTT	CAWRMGSADTDTQYF
-	-	TRBV7-2	TRBJ2-2	TGTGCCACCTTTAACCTGAACACCGGGGAGCTGTTTTTT	CATFNLNTGELFF
-	-	TRBV5-1	TRBJ1-1	TGCGCCAGCACCCCTGGCGGAATGAACACTGAAGCTTTCTTT	CASTPGGMNTEAFF
-	-	TRBV28	TRBJ1-1	TGTGCCAGCAGTCGAGGGTGGGAAACTGAAGCTTTCTTT	CASSRGWETEAFF
-	-	TRBV20-1	TRBJ2-5	TGCAGTGCTAGTGAATATAGGACACTTACGGGGGAGACCCAGTACTTC	CSASEYRTLTGETQYF
-	-	TRBV6-4	TRBJ2-3	TGTGCCAGCAGAGACTGGGACGATACGCAGTATTTT	CASRDWDDTQYF
-	-	TRBV12-3/TRBV12-4	TRBJ1-1	TGTGCCAGCAGTTTCGGCGCGAACACTGAAGCTTTCTTT	CASSFGANTEAFF
-	-	TRBV2	TRBJ2-1	TGTGCCAGCACCGGAGAGGGGAAGCAGTTCTTC	CASTGEGKQFF
TRBD1	once	TRBV30	TRBJ2-7	TGTGCAGGGGGCACTCACGGCCCCTACGAGCAGTACTTC	CAGGTHGPYEQYF
-	once	TRBV24-1	TRBJ2-1	TGTGCCACCAGTGGGATAGCGACCTCCTACAATGAGCAGTTCTTC	CATSGIATSYNEQFF
TRBD1	-	TRBV7-2	TRBJ1-5	TGTGCCAGCAGCTCCGACAGGGGGCGTCAGCCCCAGCATTTT	CASSSDRGRQPQHF
TRBD1	-	TRBV19	TRBJ1-6	TGTGCCAGTAGTGTCGGGTGGGACAGCTTTTCCTATTCACCCCTCCACTTT	CASSVGWDSFSYSPLHF